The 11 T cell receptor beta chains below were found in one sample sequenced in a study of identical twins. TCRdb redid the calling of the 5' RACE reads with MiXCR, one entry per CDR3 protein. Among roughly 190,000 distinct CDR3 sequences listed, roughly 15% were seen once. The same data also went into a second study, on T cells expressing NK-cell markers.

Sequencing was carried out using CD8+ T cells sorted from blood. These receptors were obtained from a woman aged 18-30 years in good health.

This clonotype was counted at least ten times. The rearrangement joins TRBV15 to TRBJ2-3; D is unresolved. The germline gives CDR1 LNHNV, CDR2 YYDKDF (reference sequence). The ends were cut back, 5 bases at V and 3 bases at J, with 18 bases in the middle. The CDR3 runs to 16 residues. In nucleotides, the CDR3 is TGTGCCACCAGCGAAGAGGTCGGCGCCGTAACAGATACGCAGTATTTT. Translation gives CATSEEVGAVTDTQYF.

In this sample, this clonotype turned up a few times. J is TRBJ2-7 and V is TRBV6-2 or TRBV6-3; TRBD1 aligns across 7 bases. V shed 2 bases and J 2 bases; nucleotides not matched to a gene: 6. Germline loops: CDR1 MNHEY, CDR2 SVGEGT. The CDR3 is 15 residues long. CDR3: CASSYDRDRTYEQYF. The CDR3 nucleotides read TGTGCCAGCAGTTACGACCGGGACAGAACCTACGAGCAGTACTTC.

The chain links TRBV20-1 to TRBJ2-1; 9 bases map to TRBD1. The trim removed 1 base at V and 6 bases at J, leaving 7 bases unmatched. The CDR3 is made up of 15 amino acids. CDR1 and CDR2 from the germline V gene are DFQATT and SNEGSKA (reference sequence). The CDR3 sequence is CSARARQGVSNEQFF. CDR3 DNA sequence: TGCAGTGCTAGAGCCAGACAGGGGGTCTCCAATGAGCAGTTCTTC.

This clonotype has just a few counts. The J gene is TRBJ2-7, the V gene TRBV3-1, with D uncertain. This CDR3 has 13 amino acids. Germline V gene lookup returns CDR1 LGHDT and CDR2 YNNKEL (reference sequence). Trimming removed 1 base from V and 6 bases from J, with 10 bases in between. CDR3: CASSQGLGFEQYF. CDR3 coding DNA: TGTGCCAGCAGCCAAGGCCTGGGATTCGAGCAGTACTTC.

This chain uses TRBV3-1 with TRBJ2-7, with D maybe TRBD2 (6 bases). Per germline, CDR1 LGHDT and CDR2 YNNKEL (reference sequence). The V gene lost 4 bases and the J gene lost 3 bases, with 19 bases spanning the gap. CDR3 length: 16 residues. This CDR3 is CASSPYALANNYEQYF. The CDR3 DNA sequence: TGTGCCAGCAGCCCCTATGCCCTAGCGAACAACTACGAGCAGTACTTC.

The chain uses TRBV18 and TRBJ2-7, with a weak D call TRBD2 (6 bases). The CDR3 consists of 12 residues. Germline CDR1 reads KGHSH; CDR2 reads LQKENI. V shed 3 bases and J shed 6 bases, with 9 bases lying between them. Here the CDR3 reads CASSPNGGEQYF. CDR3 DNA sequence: TGTGCCAGCTCACCCAACGGGGGCGAGCAGTACTTC.

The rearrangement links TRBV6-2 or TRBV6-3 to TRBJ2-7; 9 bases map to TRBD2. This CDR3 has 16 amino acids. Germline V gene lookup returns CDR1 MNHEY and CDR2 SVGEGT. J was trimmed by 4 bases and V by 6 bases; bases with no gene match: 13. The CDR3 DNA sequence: TGTGCCAGCAGGACCGACCCGGGACTAGCATTATACGAGCAGTACTTC. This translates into CASRTDPGLALYEQYF.

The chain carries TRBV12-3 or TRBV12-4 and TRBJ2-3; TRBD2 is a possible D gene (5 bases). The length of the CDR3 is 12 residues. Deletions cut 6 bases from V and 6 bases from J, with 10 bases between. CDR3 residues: CASSITGDTQYF. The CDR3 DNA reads TGTGCCAGCAGCATTACGGGGGATACGCAGTATTTT.

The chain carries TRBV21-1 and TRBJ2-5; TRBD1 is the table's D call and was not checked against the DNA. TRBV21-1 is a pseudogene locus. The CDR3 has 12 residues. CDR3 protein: CASRPAGETQYF. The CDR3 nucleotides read TGTGCCAGCAGGCCTGCCGGGGAGACCCAGTACTTC.

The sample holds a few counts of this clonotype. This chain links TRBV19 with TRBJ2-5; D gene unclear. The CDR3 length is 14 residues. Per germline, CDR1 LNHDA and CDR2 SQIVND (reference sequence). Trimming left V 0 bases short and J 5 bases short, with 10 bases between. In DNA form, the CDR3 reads TGTGCCAGTAGTATAGAGCCAGCGTCGGAGACCCAGTACTTC. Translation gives CASSIEPASETQYF.

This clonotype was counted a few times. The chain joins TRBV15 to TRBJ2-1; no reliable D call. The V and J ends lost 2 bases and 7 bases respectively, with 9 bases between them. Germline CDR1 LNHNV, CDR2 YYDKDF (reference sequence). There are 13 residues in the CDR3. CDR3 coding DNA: TGTGCCACCAGCAGAAGCCGCGTGAATGAGCAGTTCTTC. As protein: CATSRSRVNEQFF.